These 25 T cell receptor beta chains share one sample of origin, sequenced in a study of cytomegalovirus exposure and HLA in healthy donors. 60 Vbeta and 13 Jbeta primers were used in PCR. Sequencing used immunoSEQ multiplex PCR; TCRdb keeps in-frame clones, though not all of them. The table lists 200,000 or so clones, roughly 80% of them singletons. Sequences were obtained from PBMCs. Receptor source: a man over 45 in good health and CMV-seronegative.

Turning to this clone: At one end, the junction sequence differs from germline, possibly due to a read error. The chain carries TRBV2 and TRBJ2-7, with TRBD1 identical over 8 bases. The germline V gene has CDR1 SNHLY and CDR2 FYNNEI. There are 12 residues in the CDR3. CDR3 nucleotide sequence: TGTGCCAGCAGGGACAAAGTGGGACAGGACCTCTTC. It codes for CASRDKVGQDLF. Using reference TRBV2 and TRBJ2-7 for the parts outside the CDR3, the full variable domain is EPEVTQTPSHQVTQMGQEVILRCVPISNHLYFYWYRQILGQKVEFLVSFYNNEISEKSEIFDDQFSVERPDGSNFTLKIRSTKLEDSAMYFCASRDKVGQDLFGPGTRLTVT.

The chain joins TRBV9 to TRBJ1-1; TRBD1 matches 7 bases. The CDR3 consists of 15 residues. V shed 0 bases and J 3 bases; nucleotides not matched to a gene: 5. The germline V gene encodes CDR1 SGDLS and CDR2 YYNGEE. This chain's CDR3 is CASSVGAGGHTEAFF. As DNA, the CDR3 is TGTGCCAGCAGCGTAGGGGCAGGGGGGCACACTGAAGCTTTCTTT.

CDR3 sequence (DNA): TGTGCCAGCAGCTTAACTGGGGACAGGGTGGGAATGAACACTGAAGCTTTCTTT. It is translated as CASSLTGDRVGMNTEAFF. The chain couples TRBV7-3 to TRBJ1-1; TRBD1 matches 9 bases. Germline V CDR1 and CDR2: SGHTA, FQGTGA. V was pared by 0 bases and J by 0 bases, with 8 bases of the junction left unmatched. The CDR3 has 18 amino acids. The whole variable domain, remainder taken from reference TRBV7-3 and TRBJ1-1, is GAGVSQTPSNKVTEKGKYVELRCDPISGHTALYWYRQSLGQGPEFLIYFQGTGAADDSGLPNDRFFAVRPEGSVSTLKIQRTERGDSAVYLCASSLTGDRVGMNTEAFFGQGTRLTVV.

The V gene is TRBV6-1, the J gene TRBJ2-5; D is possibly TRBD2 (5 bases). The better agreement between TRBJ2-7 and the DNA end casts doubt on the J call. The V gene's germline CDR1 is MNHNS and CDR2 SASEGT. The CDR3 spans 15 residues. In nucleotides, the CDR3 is TGTGCCAGCAGTCCGGGGTTGTGGGACTCCTACGAGCAGTACTTC. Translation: CASSPGLWDSYEQYF.

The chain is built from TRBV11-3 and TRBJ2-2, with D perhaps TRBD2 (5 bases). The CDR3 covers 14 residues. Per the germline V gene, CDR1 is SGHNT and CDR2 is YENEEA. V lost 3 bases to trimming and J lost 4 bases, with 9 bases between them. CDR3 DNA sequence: TGTGCCAGCAGCTTCTCGGGATCCACCGGGGAGCTGTTTTTT. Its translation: CASSFSGSTGELFF.

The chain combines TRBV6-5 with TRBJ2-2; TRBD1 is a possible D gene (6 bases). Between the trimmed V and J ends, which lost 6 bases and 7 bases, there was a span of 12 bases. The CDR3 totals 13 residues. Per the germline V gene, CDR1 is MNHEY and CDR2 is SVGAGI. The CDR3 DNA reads TGTGCCAGCAGATCTCAGGGGCTCGGGGAGCTGTTTTTT. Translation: CASRSQGLGELFF.

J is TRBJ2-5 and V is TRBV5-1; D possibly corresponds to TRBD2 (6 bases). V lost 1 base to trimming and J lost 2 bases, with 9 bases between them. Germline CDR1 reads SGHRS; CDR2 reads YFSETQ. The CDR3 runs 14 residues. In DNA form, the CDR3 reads TGCGCCAGCAGCTTGATAGCGGATCAAGAGACCCAGTACTTC. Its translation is CASSLIADQETQYF.

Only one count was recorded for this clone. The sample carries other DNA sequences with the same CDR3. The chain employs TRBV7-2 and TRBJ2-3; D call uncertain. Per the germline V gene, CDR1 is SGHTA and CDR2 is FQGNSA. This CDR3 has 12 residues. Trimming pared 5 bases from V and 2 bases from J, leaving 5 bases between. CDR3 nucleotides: TGTGCCAGCAGCCCCTACACAGATACGCAGTATTTT. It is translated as CASSPYTDTQYF. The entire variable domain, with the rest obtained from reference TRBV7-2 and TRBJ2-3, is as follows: GAGVSQSPSNKVTEKGKDVELRCDPISGHTALYWYRQSLGQGLEFLIYFQGNSAPDKSGLPSDRFSAERTGGSVSTLTIQRTQQEDSAVYLCASSPYTDTQYFGPGTRLTVL.

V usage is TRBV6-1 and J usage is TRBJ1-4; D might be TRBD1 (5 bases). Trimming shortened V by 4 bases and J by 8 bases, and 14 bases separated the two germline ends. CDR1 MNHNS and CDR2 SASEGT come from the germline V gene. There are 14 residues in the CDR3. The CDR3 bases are TGTGCCAGCAGTGCGATCTCAGGGAAGGAAAAACTGTTTTTT. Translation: CASSAISGKEKLFF.

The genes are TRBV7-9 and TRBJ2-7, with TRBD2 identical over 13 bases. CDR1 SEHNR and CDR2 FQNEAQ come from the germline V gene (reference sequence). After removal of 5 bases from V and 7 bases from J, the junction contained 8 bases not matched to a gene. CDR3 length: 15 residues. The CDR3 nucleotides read TGTGCCAGCAGCCCGACTAGCGGGGGGTTTAGTGAGCAGTACTTC. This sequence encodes CASSPTSGGFSEQYF.

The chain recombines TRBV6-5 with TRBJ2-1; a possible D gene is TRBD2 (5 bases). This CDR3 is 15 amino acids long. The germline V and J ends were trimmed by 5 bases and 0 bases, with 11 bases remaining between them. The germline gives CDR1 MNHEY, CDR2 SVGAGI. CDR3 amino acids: CASSSSGSSYNEQFF. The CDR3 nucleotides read TGTGCCAGCAGTAGCTCGGGGAGCTCCTACAATGAGCAGTTCTTC.

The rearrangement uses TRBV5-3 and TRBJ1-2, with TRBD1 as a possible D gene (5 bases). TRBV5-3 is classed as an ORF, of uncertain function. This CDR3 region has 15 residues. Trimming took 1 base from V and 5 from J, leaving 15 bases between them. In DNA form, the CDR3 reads TGTGCCAGAAGCTTGCCGCAGGGCCGGTTTTATGGCTACACCTTC. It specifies CARSLPQGRFYGYTF.

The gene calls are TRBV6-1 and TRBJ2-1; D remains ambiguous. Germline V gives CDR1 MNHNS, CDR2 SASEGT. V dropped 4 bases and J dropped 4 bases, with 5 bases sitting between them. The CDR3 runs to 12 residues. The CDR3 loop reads CASSGQYNEQFF. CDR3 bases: TGTGCCAGCAGTGGACAATACAATGAGCAGTTCTTC.

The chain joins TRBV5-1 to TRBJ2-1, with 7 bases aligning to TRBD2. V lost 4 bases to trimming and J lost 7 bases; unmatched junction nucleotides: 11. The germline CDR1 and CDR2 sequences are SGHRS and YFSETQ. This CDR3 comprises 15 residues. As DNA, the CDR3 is TGCGCCAGCAGCGTGATGGGGGGGGATCGGAATGAGCAGTTCTTC. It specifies CASSVMGGDRNEQFF. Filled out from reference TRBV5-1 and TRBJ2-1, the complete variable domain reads KAGVTQTPRYLIKTRGQQVTLSCSPISGHRSVSWYQQTPGQGLQFLFEYFSETQRNKGNFPGRFSGRQFSNSRSEMNVSTLELGDSALYLCASSVMGGDRNEQFFGPGTRLTVL.

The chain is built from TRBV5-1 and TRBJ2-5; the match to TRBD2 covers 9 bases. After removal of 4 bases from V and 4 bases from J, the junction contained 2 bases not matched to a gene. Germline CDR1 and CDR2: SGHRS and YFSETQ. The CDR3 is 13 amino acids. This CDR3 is CASSRGLAETQYF. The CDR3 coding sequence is TGCGCCAGCAGCCGGGGACTAGCAGAGACCCAGTACTTC. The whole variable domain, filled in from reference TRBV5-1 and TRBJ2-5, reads KAGVTQTPRYLIKTRGQQVTLSCSPISGHRSVSWYQQTPGQGLQFLFEYFSETQRNKGNFPGRFSGRQFSNSRSEMNVSTLELGDSALYLCASSRGLAETQYFGPGTRLLVL.

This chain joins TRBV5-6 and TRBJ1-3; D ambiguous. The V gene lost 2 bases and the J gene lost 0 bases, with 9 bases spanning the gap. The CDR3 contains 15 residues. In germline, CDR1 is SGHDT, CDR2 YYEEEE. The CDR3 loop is CASSFRSTSGNTIYF. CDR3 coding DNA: TGTGCCAGCAGCTTTAGGAGTACCTCTGGAAACACCATATATTTT.

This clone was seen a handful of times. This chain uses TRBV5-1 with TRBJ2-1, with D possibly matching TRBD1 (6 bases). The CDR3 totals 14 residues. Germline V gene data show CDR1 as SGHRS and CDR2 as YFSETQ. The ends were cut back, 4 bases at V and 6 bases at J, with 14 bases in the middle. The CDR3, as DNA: TGCGCCAGCAGCATAATACAGGGTTCCAATGAGCAGTTCTTC. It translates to CASSIIQGSNEQFF.

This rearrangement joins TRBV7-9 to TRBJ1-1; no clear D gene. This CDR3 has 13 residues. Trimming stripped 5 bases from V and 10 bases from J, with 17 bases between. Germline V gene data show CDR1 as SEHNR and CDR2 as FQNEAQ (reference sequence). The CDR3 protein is CASSQSTAAGAFF. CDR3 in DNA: TGTGCCAGCAGCCAATCGACTGCCGCGGGAGCTTTCTTT.

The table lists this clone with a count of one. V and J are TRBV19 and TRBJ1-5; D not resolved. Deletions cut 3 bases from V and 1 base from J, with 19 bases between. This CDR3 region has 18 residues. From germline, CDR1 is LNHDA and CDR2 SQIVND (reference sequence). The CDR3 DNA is TGTGCCAGTAGTATGCCCGCAGGCGGGTTGACGAGCAATCAGCCCCAGCATTTT. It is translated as CASSMPAGGLTSNQPQHF.

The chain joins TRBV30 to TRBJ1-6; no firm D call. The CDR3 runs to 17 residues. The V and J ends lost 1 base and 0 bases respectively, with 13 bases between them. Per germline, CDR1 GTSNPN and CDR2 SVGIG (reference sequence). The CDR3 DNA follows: TGTGCCTGGAGTGGGGAAGGCGGGAGCTCCTATAATTCACCCCTCCACTTT. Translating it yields CAWSGEGGSSYNSPLHF. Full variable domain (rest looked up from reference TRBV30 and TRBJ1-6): SQTIHQWPATLVQPVGSPLSLECTVEGTSNPNLYWYRQAAGRGLQLLFYSVGIGQISSEVPQNLSASRPQDRQFILSSKKLLLSDSGFYLCAWSGEGGSSYNSPLHFGNGTRLTVT.

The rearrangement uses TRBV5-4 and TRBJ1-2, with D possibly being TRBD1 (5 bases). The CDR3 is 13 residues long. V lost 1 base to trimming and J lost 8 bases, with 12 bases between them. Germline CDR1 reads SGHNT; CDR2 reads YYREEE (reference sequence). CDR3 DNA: TGTGCCAGCAGCTTGCCGGGGGAACGAGGCTACACCTTC. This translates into CASSLPGERGYTF.

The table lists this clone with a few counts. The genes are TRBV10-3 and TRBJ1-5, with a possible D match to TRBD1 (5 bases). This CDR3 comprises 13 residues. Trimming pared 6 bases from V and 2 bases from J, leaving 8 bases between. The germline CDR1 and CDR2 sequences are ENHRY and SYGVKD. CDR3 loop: CAIRGEGNQPQHF. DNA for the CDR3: TGTGCCATCAGAGGGGAGGGCAATCAGCCCCAGCATTTT.

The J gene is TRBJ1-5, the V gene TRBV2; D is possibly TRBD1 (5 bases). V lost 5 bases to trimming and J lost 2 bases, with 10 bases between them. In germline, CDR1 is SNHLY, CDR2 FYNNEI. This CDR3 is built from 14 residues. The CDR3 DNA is TGTGCCAGCAGTTCAGGGATTGGCAATCAGCCCCAGCATTTT. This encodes CASSSGIGNQPQHF.

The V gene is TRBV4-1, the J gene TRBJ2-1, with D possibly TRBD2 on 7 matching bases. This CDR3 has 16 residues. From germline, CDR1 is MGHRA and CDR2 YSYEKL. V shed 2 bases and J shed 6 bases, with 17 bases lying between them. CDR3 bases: TGCGCCAGCAGCCAATCTCGGGGGGCCTACCCCAATGAGCAGTTCTTC. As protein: CASSQSRGAYPNEQFF.

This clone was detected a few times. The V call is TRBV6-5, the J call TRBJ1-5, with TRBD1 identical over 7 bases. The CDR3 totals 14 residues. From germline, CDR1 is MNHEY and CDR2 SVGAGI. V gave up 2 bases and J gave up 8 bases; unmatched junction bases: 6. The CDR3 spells CASSYGQGVEPQHF. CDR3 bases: TGTGCCAGCAGTTACGGCCAGGGGGTAGAGCCCCAGCATTTT.